This paragraph covers one T cell receptor (beta chain) sequence. Germline V gives CDR1 GTSNPN, CDR2 SVGIG (reference sequence). Trimming shortened V by 6 bases and J by 5 bases, and 13 bases separated the two germline ends. The CDR3 loop spans 13 amino acids. The sample originates from a study of T cell changes during pregnancy in multiple sclerosis. TCRdb keeps only in-frame clones here, not all; method: immunoSEQ multiplex PCR. Of 57,000 or so clones listed, around 90% are singletons. Sequences were derived from peripheral blood, sampled in the second trimester of pregnancy. This chain connects TRBV30 to TRBJ1-4, with D maybe TRBD1 (6 bases). The clonotype was recovered from a female donor with multiple sclerosis, enrolled in a pregnancy study. The CDR3 DNA reads as TGTGCCTGTAACCGGGACATGAATGAAAAACTGTTTTTT. This encodes CACNRDMNEKLFF.